One T cell receptor (beta chain) is described in this entry. Those who participated ranged in age from about 18 to 89 years and resided in about two dozen US areas. The data stem from a study of blood T cell repertoires in COVID-19. Between the trimmed V and J ends, which lost 5 bases and 7 bases, there was a span of 12 bases. Looked up from germline, CDR1 is MDHEN and CDR2 is SYDVKM. This CDR3 contains 14 residues. Per the authors' pipeline: Amplifying reference gene primers gave estimates of nucleated cell counts. Here immunoSEQ multiplex PCR was the method, and the copy in TCRdb shows in-frame clones only, minus some. For V, J and clone size, that table is used; D and trimming come from the DNA. The sample consists of 200,000 to 250,000 clones, 85% to 90% of them appearing once.

This receptor was taken from a man aged 25-45 years who had been exposed to COVID-19. The chain carries TRBV28 and TRBJ1-6; tentatively, D is TRBD1 (6 bases). Sequencing was done on a sample of PBMCs or T cells enriched from blood (not recorded which). CDR3 in amino acids: CASSRRQANSPLHF. The CDR3 DNA follows: TGTGCCAGCAGTCGTAGACAGGCGAATTCACCCCTCCACTTT.